The clone carrying this T cell receptor beta chain was seen only a few times. The sample originates from a study of beta chain features in type 1 diabetes. V was cut by 0 bases and J by 12 bases, with 6 bases left in between. CDR3 length: 11 amino acids. The germline gives CDR1 SEHNR, CDR2 FQNEAQ (reference sequence). The entirety of the isolated RNA underwent reverse transcription, so expressed TCRB transcripts were sequenced. The assay was immunoSEQ multiplex PCR, and TCRdb's table has in-frame clones only and misses some. The sample lists hundreds of thousands of clones, 15% occurring once. The sample was naive CD4+ T cells from blood. J is TRBJ2-1 and V is TRBV7-9; D is unclear. This clonotype was sampled from a man between 18 and 29 years old in good health. CDR3 coding DNA: TGTGCCAGCAGCTTAGCCGAGCGGCAGTTCTTC. It yields the protein CASSLAERQFF.